This TCR beta chain was recorded in a study of OX40 agonist ivuxolimab in advanced cancers. Study context: Aged roughly 23 to 90 with a mean of approximately 57 years, they were around 79% male. General study findings and limits: Among patients with partial responses at 0.1-3.0 mg/kg, clonal expansion was among the lowest.

A remark on this clone: Its antigen is unidentified.

There are 13 residues in the CDR3. V was shortened by 2 bases and J by 5 bases, with 10 bases between the two germline ends. Autoimmune disease history or systemic immunosuppression was exclusionary. TCRdb keeps only in-frame clones here, not all; method: immunoSEQ multiplex PCR. The sample lists roughly 35,000 clones, almost 85% occurring once. The source material was CD4+ or CD8+ T cells sorted from blood, sampled in a trial of the OX40 agonist ivuxolimab. The sequence was collected from an adult with an advanced solid tumor such as melanoma, head and neck, liver or kidney cancer. The V gene is TRBV5-3, the J gene TRBJ2-5; the D gene is possibly TRBD2 (5 bases). TRBV5-3 is designated an ORF whose function remains uncertain. The CDR3 sequence: CARSLASLETQYF. In nucleotides, the CDR3 is TGTGCCAGAAGCTTAGCTAGCCTCGAGACCCAGTACTTC.